Listed below are T cell receptor beta chains from one sample, sequenced in a study of cytomegalovirus exposure and HLA in healthy donors. Sequencing was performed with immunoSEQ multiplex PCR; in TCRdb, only in-frame clones are kept and a portion is missing. The repertoire holds approximately 200,000 clones, with 80% to 85% as singletons. Sample: PBMCs. The receptors shown here come from a boy younger than 18 in good health and CMV-seronegative. CDR3s include the opening cysteine and the closing phenylalanine or tryptophan. The D gene is left open where the match is weak. The listing skips clone size in some rows; elsewhere it reads once, few, many or a size class.

clone_size	v_call	d_call	j_call	cdr3_nt	cdr3_aa
NA	TRBV4-3	TRBD1	TRBJ2-7	TGCGTCAGCAGGCCGGGACAGGGTGCCTACGAGCAGTACTTC	CVSRPGQGAYEQYF
NA	TRBV6-1	NA	TRBJ2-7	TGTGCCATAGAAAAAAGGTTTCCCCGGGGCTACGAGCAGTACTTC	CAIEKRFPRGYEQYF
NA	TRBV30	NA	TRBJ1-2	TGTGCCTGGAGTGCCGGGTTCGCTAAGGTGTCGGGTGGCTACACCTTC	CAWSAGFAKVSGGYTF
NA	TRBV29-1	TRBD2	TRBJ2-7	TGCAGCGTTGAAGATAGGGCGGGAGGCACAACCTACGAGCAGTACTTC	CSVEDRAGGTTYEQYF
NA	TRBV30	TRBD2	TRBJ2-7	TGTGCCTGGAGCGCCCGGACTAGCGGGCTCGAGCAGTACTTC	CAWSARTSGLEQYF
NA	TRBV7-9	TRBD1	TRBJ2-1	TGTGCCAGCAGCCGACCGATTCACAGGGGGTCGGGCTCCTACAATGAGCAGTTCTTC	CASSRPIHRGSGSYNEQFF
NA	TRBV7-9	TRBD1	TRBJ1-1	TGTGCCAGCAGCTCACGGACAGGGGGCACTGAAGCTTTCTTT	CASSSRTGGTEAFF
once	TRBV9	TRBD1	TRBJ1-4	TGTGCCAGCAGCCCACAGGGGGCGGTGGGTTCTAGGGAAAAACTGTTTTTT	CASSPQGAVGSREKLFF
NA	TRBV9	TRBD1	TRBJ1-2	TGTGCCAGCAGCCCCCGGACAGGGATGGTCGGCTACACCTTC	CASSPRTGMVGYTF
NA	TRBV29-1	NA	TRBJ2-1	TGCAGCGCCTACCCCTCGGACAATGAGCAGTTCTTC	CSAYPSDNEQFF
NA	TRBV15	TRBD1	TRBJ2-6	TGTGCCACCAGCCGCACACGCCGGGACAGGGGGAGGACTGGGGCCAACGTCCTGACTTTC	CATSRTRRDRGRTGANVLTF
NA	TRBV7-9	NA	TRBJ2-5	TGTGCCAGCAGCTCCCGGACTGTTGGAGAGACCCAGTACTTC	CASSSRTVGETQYF
once	TRBV11-2	NA	TRBJ2-7	TGTGCCAGCAGCCCATTAGACTACGAGCAGTACTTC	CASSPLDYEQYF
NA	TRBV5-4	NA	TRBJ1-2	TGTGCCAGCAGCTGGGATTTTTGGGACATATCGGCTAACTATGGCTACACCTTC	CASSWDFWDISANYGYTF
NA	TRBV27	NA	TRBJ1-2	TGTGCCACCCTCTTCCGGGGGAGTGGTTTCTATGGCTACACCTTC	CATLFRGSGFYGYTF
NA	TRBV2	NA	TRBJ2-7	TGTGCCAGCAGTGAGCTCAGGGTAATCGGCGAGCAGTACTTC	CASSELRVIGEQYF
NA	TRBV19	NA	TRBJ1-2	TGTGCCAGTAGTCCCCGGCAAAGACAGCAACCTGGATATGGCTACACCTTC	CASSPRQRQQPGYGYTF
NA	TRBV18	NA	TRBJ2-7	TGTGCCAGTCGAGTCACCAATGTCTACGAGCAGTACTTC	CASRVTNVYEQYF
NA	TRBV13	TRBD1	TRBJ1-2	TGTGCCAGCAGCTTAGTTGGTAGGGGGCACGGCTACACCTTC	CASSLVGRGHGYTF
NA	TRBV4-1	NA	TRBJ1-1	TGCGCCAGCAGCGGTGCGGAAATGAACACTGAAGCTTTCTTT	CASSGAEMNTEAFF
NA	TRBV27	TRBD2	TRBJ2-5	TGTGCCAGCAGTTTGGTGGGGGGGGAGACCCAGTACTTC	CASSLVGGETQYF
once	TRBV19	TRBD2	TRBJ2-7	TGTGCCAGTAGTACGGTAGCGGGGGGTGGCGAGCAGTACTTC	CASSTVAGGGEQYF
NA	TRBV19	NA	TRBJ1-5	TGTGCCAGTAGTCGACAGGCATATCAGCCCCAGCATTTT	CASSRQAYQPQHF
NA	TRBV7-8	NA	TRBJ2-5	TGTGCCAGCTGGACTAACCATGGCCAAGAGACCCAGTACTTC	CASWTNHGQETQYF
once	TRBV7-3	NA	TRBJ2-1	TGTGCCAGCAGCTTAGCGGCAGGGATACACAATGAGCAGTTCTTC	CASSLAAGIHNEQFF
NA	TRBV13	TRBD1	TRBJ1-4	TGTGCCAGCAGATTCAGGACAGGGAATGAAAAACTGTTTTTT	CASRFRTGNEKLFF
NA	TRBV15	NA	TRBJ2-7	TGTGCCACCAGCGGAACAGGGTACGAGCAGTACTTC	CATSGTGYEQYF
NA	TRBV5-5	TRBD1	TRBJ2-7	TGTGCCAGCAGCTCCTCCGGGACAGTGTTCTACGAGCAGTACTTC	CASSSSGTVFYEQYF
NA	TRBV6-1	NA	TRBJ1-5	TGTGCCAGCAGCGGTCCCCAGCCCCAGCATTTT	CASSGPQPQHF
NA	TRBV5-6	TRBD1	TRBJ2-5	TGTGCCAGCAGCCTTCCCGGGACAGGGGAAGAGACCCAGTACTTC	CASSLPGTGEETQYF
NA	TRBV11-2	NA	TRBJ2-3	TGTGCCAGCAGCTTTCTAGAGTTTAGCACAGATACGCAGTATTTT	CASSFLEFSTDTQYF
NA	TRBV19	TRBD1	TRBJ1-5	TGTGCCAGTATCGCCGAGACAGGGTGGGGGAGCAATCAGCCCCAGCATTTT	CASIAETGWGSNQPQHF
NA	TRBV29-1	NA	TRBJ1-1	TGCAGCGTTGGGGGACTCCGGCTGAACACTGAAGCTTTCTTT	CSVGGLRLNTEAFF
NA	TRBV6-5	NA	TRBJ1-1	TGTGCCAGCAGGGGGGGGACATTCAGAGCTTTCTTT	CASRGGTFRAFF
NA	TRBV4-3	TRBD1	TRBJ1-5	TGCGCCAGCAGCCAAGCTTTAGGGGGCGATCAGCCCCAGCATTTT	CASSQALGGDQPQHF
NA	TRBV6-1	NA	TRBJ1-6	TGTGCCAGCAGTGACCCCAGAGCAGGTTCACCCCTCCACTTT	CASSDPRAGSPLHF
NA	TRBV29-1	NA	TRBJ1-1	TGCAGCGTTGGCGGAAGGGGGACATTCGGGAACACTGAAGCTTTCTTT	CSVGGRGTFGNTEAFF
NA	TRBV25-1	NA	TRBJ2-2	TGTGCCAGCAGTGGGGCGGGGGCGGGCACCGGGGAGCTGTTTTTT	CASSGAGAGTGELFF
NA	TRBV29-1	NA	TRBJ1-3	TGCAGCGTTGTAAGCGTTTCTGGAAACACCATATATTTT	CSVVSVSGNTIYF
NA	TRBV7-2	TRBD1	TRBJ1-2	TGTGCCAGCAGCTTAGAGGGACAGGGGAAGGGTGGCTACACCTTC	CASSLEGQGKGGYTF
NA	TRBV7-3	NA	TRBJ2-2	TGTGCCAGCAGCCCTTATAGGAATCAGGGGTCCGGGGAGCTGTTTTTT	CASSPYRNQGSGELFF
NA	TRBV9	NA	TRBJ1-1	TGTGCCAGCAGCGCCGGGGGTGAAGCTTTCTTT	CASSAGGEAFF
NA	TRBV5-1	TRBD1	TRBJ1-5	TGCGCCAGCAGCCCAATGGACAGGGATCAGCCCCAGCATTTT	CASSPMDRDQPQHF
NA	TRBV6-5	NA	TRBJ1-6	TGTGCCAGCAGCCGTGGGACACTCTATAATTCACCCCTCCACTTT	CASSRGTLYNSPLHF
NA	TRBV19	TRBD1	TRBJ1-1	TGTGCCAGTAGTATAGGACAGGGACGGACTGAAGCTTTCTTT	CASSIGQGRTEAFF
NA	TRBV5-4	NA	TRBJ1-2	TGTGCCAGCAGCTTGTGGCGGCCGGAGGACTATGGCTACACCTTC	CASSLWRPEDYGYTF
NA	TRBV27	TRBD2	TRBJ2-7	TGTGCCAGCAGTTCACCGGGACTAGGGCTAAGCGAGCAGTACTTC	CASSSPGLGLSEQYF